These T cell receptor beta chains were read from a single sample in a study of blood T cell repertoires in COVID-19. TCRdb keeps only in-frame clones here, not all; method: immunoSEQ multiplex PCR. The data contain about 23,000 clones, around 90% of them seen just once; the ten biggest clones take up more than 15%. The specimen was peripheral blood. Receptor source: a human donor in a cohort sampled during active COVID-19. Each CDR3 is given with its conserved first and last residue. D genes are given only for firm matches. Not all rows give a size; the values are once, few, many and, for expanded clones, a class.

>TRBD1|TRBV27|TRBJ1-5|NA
TGTGCCAGCAGTCCCACGGACAGGGGGCCAGCTCAGCCCCAGCATTTT
CASSPTDRGPAQPQHF
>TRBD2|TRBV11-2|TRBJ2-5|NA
TGTGCCAGCAGCTTAGATCGAACTAGCGGACAAGAGACCCAGTACTTC
CASSLDRTSGQETQYF
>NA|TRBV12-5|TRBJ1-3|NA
TGTGCTAGTGGTTTGCCGGGAAACACCATATATTTT
CASGLPGNTIYF
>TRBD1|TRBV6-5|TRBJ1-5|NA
TGTGCCAGCAGGACAGGGGGCGCCGGTCAGCCCCAGCATTTT
CASRTGGAGQPQHF
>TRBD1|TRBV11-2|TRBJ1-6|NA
TGTGCCAGCAGCTCTCTGACAGGGAGCTCCTATAATTCACCCCTCCACTTT
CASSSLTGSSYNSPLHF
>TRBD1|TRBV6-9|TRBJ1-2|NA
TGTGCCAGCAGCCCCGGGACAGGGGGCTATGGCTACACCTTC
CASSPGTGGYGYTF
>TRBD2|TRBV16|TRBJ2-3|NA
TGTGCCAGCAGCCGACGGGGGGGCCCTGGTACAGATACGCAGTATTTT
CASSRRGGPGTDTQYF
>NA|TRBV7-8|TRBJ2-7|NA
TGTGCCAGCAGCCCTACTGGCGAGCAGTACTTC
CASSPTGEQYF
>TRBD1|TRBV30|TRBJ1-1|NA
TGTGCCTGGAGGGAAACGGGACAGGGGGGTGGTGCTTTCTTT
CAWRETGQGGGAFF
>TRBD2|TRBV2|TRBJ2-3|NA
TGTGCCAGCGACGGGTCGGGGGGGCGTGATACGCAGTATTTT
CASDGSGGRDTQYF
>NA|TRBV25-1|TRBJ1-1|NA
TGTGCCAGCAGCGCAGGTTACACTGAAGCTTTCTTT
CASSAGYTEAFF
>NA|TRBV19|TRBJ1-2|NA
TGTGCCACCTCGGGTGTCAGCCTCTGGGACTATGGCTACACCTTC
CATSGVSLWDYGYTF
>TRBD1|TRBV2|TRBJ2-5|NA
TGTGCCAGCCGACGAAATCTTGACAGGGGAGAGACCCAGTACTTC
CASRRNLDRGETQYF
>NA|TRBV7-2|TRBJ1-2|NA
TGTGCCAGCAGCCCCGGGTCGGGGTTCGAAGTAGGCTACACCTTC
CASSPGSGFEVGYTF
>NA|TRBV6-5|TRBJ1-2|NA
TGTGCCAGCAGTTACTCCGCTTCGGGGAACTATGGCTACACCTTC
CASSYSASGNYGYTF
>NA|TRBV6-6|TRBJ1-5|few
TGTGCCAGCAGTTACTCGGAGGGCAATCAGCCCCAGCATTTT
CASSYSEGNQPQHF
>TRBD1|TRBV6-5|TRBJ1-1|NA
TGTGCCAGCAGTTACTCCCTACAGGGGTTCGCTGAAGCTTTCTTT
CASSYSLQGFAEAFF
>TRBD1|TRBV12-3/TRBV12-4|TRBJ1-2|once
TGTGCCAGCAGTTTGGGGACAGGGATTGGCTACACCTTC
CASSLGTGIGYTF
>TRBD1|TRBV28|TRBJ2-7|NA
TGTGCCAGCAGTTCCGGACAGGGCCTCATTATTTCCTTC
CASSSGQGLIISF
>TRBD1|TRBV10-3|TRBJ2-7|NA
TGTGCCACCCGTTCAGGGGGAAGTCACTACGAGCAGTACTTC
CATRSGGSHYEQYF
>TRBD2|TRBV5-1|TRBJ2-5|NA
TGCGCCAGCAGCTGGGGAGGGCAAGAGACCCAGTACTTC
CASSWGGQETQYF
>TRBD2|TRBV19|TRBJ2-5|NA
TGTGCCAGTAGTCAACTAGCGGGGACGCAAGAGACCCAGTACTTC
CASSQLAGTQETQYF
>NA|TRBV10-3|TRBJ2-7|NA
TGTGCCACCCTGCACCCAGGGGGGATCGACGAGCAGTACTTC
CATLHPGGIDEQYF
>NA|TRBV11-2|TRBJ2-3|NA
TGTGCCAGCAGCTTAGGGGCCCATGGGCAAGCCACAGATACGCAGTATTTT
CASSLGAHGQATDTQYF
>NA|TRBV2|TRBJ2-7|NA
TGTGCCAGCAGTGGCCAGGAGCAGTACTTC
CASSGQEQYF
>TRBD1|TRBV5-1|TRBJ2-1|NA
TGCGCCAGCAGCTCTGCAGGGGGCGGCTACAATGAGCAGTTCTTC
CASSSAGGGYNEQFF
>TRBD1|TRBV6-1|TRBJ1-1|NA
TGTGCCAGCAGTGAAGCTTGGACAGGTGAAGCTTTCTTT
CASSEAWTGEAFF
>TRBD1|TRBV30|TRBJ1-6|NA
TGTGCCTCCGGGACAGGGAGAAATTCACCCCTCCACTTT
CASGTGRNSPLHF
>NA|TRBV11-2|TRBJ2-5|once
TGTGCCAGCAGAACCCCCGGGAGACAAGAGACCCAGTACTTC
CASRTPGRQETQYF
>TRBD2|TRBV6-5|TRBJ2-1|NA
TGTGCCAGCAGTTACCTCGGGGGGGCGGATGAGCAGTTCTTC
CASSYLGGADEQFF
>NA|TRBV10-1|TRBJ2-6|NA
TGCGCCAGCAGCTCAGGGGGGAGCTCTGGGGCCAACGTCCTGACTTTC
CASSSGGSSGANVLTF
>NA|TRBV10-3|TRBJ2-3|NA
TGTGCCATCAGTGATGGGGGGAATTCAGATACGCAGTATTTT
CAISDGGNSDTQYF
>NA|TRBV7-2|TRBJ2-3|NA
TGTGCCAGCAGCTTAGCGGGGGCAGAAGATACGCAGTATTTT
CASSLAGAEDTQYF
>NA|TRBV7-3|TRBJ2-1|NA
TGTGCCAGCACCTCTTACTTCGACTCCATGCAGTATGAGCAGTTCTTC
CASTSYFDSMQYEQFF
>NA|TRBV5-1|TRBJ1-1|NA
TGCGCCAGCAGCTTGGAAAGAGCTTTGAACACTGAAGCTTTCTTT
CASSLERALNTEAFF
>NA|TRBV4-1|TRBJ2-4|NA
TGCGCCAGCAGCCACCCCCCACAGAAAAACATTCAGTACTTC
CASSHPPQKNIQYF